This TCR beta chain was observed in a study of PD-L1 blockade in urothelial cancer. Sequencing was performed with immunoSEQ multiplex PCR; in TCRdb, only in-frame clones are kept and a portion is missing. There are about 74,000 clones in the sample; roughly 90% occur only once, and approximately 4.5% lies in the top ten. Regarding time point: pretreatment peripheral blood. This clone was seen a single time. V was pared by 3 bases and J by 0 bases, with 3 bases of the junction left unmatched. This CDR3 is 15 amino acids long. Germline-derived CDR1 and CDR2 are MNHEY and SMNVEV (reference sequence). The TCR was taken from a man in his 70s with urothelial cancer. This chain links TRBV27 with TRBJ2-3; 7 bases are shared with TRBD2. The material was PBMCs, obtained around atezolizumab (anti-PD-L1) treatment. The CDR3: CASSFLAASTDTQYF. The CDR3 coding sequence is TGTGCCAGCAGTTTCCTAGCGGCAAGCACAGATACGCAGTATTTT.